This T cell receptor (beta chain) derives from a study of preoperative IRX-2 immunotherapy in early breast cancer. Profiling relied on immunoSEQ multiplex PCR, and the TCRdb table lists in-frame clones only, not all of them. The sample includes over 20,000 clones, approximately 75% of them seen just once. Regarding treatment: preoperative locoregional IRX-2 cytokine immunotherapy. Patients received preoperative, locoregional IRX-2 cytokine immunotherapy in a phase Ib study. Germline V gene sequence: CDR1 KGHSH, CDR2 LQKENI. The CDR3 covers 16 residues. Between the trimmed V and J ends, which lost 3 bases and 1 base, there was a span of 12 bases.

The receptor was derived from a human donor with breast cancer. This specimen consisted of lymph node tissue, obtained after IRX-2 immunotherapy. The V gene is TRBV18, the J gene TRBJ1-4; D call uncertain. CDR3 DNA: TGTGCCAGCTCACCTTGGAGGGTGGTAACTAATGAAAAACTGTTTTTT. This codes for CASSPWRVVTNEKLFF.